The 17 T cell receptor beta chains below were found in one sample sequenced in a study of T cell changes during pregnancy in multiple sclerosis. TCRdb keeps only in-frame clones here, not all; method: immunoSEQ multiplex PCR. Among 40,000 to 45,000 clones, 89% were seen once, and the ten largest hold approximately 1.2%. The material was CD4+ T cells from peripheral blood mononuclear cells, obtained in the first trimester of pregnancy. The receptors here all came from a female donor with multiple sclerosis, enrolled in a pregnancy study.

The chain is built from TRBV11-2 and TRBJ2-5, with a possible D match to TRBD1 (5 bases). V was clipped by 1 base and J by 1 base, with 10 bases between them. Per the germline V gene, CDR1 is SGHAT and CDR2 is FQNNGV. The CDR3 covers 15 residues. In DNA, the CDR3 is TGTGCCAGCAGCTTAGGACAGAAGGTCCAAGAGACCCAGTACTTC. Protein product: CASSLGQKVQETQYF.

CDR3 DNA sequence: TGTGCCAGCAGCGACAGGACAGCCTCGGAGACCCAGTACTTC. It codes for CASSDRTASETQYF. This rearrangement joins TRBV2 to TRBJ2-5; D is perhaps TRBD1 (6 bases). Deletions cut 6 bases from V and 5 bases from J, with 16 bases between. CDR1 SNHLY and CDR2 FYNNEI come from the germline V gene. The CDR3 is 14 residues long. Looking up the rest from reference TRBV2 and TRBJ2-5 gives the full variable domain: EPEVTQTPSHQVTQMGQEVILRCVPISNHLYFYWYRQILGQKVEFLVSFYNNEISEKSEIFDDQFSVERPDGSNFTLKIRSTKLEDSAMYFCASSDRTASETQYFGPGTRLLVL.

The table lists this clone with a few counts. The chain joins TRBV10-2 to TRBJ2-3; 8 bases are a match to TRBD2. V was pared by 7 bases and J by 2 bases, with 8 bases of the junction left unmatched. This CDR3 contains 15 residues. Germline values: CDR1 WSHSY, CDR2 SAAADI. The CDR3 sequence is CASTRVAGFTDTQYF. CDR3 bases: TGCGCCAGCACCCGGGTAGCGGGATTCACAGATACGCAGTATTTT.

This clone was picked up one time. The rearrangement links TRBV12-5 to TRBJ1-1; D call uncertain. The CDR3 has 13 residues. Germline V lookup: CDR1 LGHNT, CDR2 FRNRAP. Trimming removed 2 bases at V and 2 bases at J, with 6 bases between. The CDR3 sequence is CASGLRVNTEAFF. The CDR3 nucleotides are TGTGCTAGTGGTTTGCGGGTAAACACTGAAGCTTTCTTT.

This chain joins TRBV25-1 and TRBJ2-1, with TRBD2 matching over 12 bases. The CDR3 has 16 residues. V lost 2 bases to trimming and J lost 7 bases; unmatched junction nucleotides: 6. CDR1 is MGHDK and CDR2 is SYGVNS in the germline V gene. CDR3 nucleotides: TGTGCCAGCAGTGAAAGGCTAGCGGGAGGGGATAATGAGCAGTTCTTC. Translation gives CASSERLAGGDNEQFF.

The V and J genes are TRBV4-1 and TRBJ1-3; TRBD1 matches at 7 bases. This CDR3 contains 18 residues. Germline V lookup: CDR1 MGHRA, CDR2 YSYEKL. V lost 4 bases, J lost 0 bases, and 12 bases stayed unmatched. CDR3 sequence: CASSRSPLGGSSGNTIYF. The CDR3 region has the DNA TGCGCCAGCAGCCGAAGTCCCCTAGGGGGCTCCTCTGGAAACACCATATATTTT.

The rearrangement links TRBV18 to TRBJ2-1; 8 bases match TRBD1. Germline-derived CDR1 and CDR2 are KGHSH and LQKENI. V shed 2 bases, J shed 6 bases, and the junction held 3 bases outside the gene matches. This CDR3 has 14 residues. CDR3 amino acids: CASSPGTGINEQFF. The CDR3 DNA follows: TGTGCCAGCTCACCAGGGACAGGCATCAATGAGCAGTTCTTC.

The chain joins TRBV5-6 to TRBJ1-1; D possibly corresponds to TRBD1 (6 bases). The CDR3 runs 14 residues. Per germline, CDR1 SGHDT and CDR2 YYEEEE. Trimming took off 0 bases at V and 1 base at J, with 7 bases between the two ends. DNA of the CDR3: TGTGCCAGCAGCTTGGTCAGGGGGAACACTGAAGCTTTCTTT. Translation: CASSLVRGNTEAFF.

The chain uses TRBV5-4 and TRBJ2-7, with 7 bases aligning to TRBD1. The V segment lost 1 base and the J segment 1 base; nucleotides outside the gene matches: 5. Germline CDR1 is SGHNT and CDR2 is YYREEE (reference sequence). The CDR3 is made up of 15 amino acids. The CDR3 here is CASSLSDRLSYEQYF. The CDR3 region has the DNA TGTGCCAGCAGCTTGTCGGACAGGCTGTCCTACGAGCAGTACTTC.

The CDR3 bases are TGTGCCAGCAGTTACTCTCTAGCGGGACGGGAGGAGACCCAGTACTTC. Protein sequence: CASSYSLAGREETQYF. The chain couples TRBV6-5 to TRBJ2-5, with 9 bases aligning to TRBD2. Per the germline V gene, CDR1 is MNHEY and CDR2 is SVGAGI. The CDR3 is made up of 16 amino acids. Trimming at V came to 0 bases and at J to 5 bases, leaving 7 bases not matched to a gene.

This chain links TRBV5-1 with TRBJ2-1, with 9 bases lining up with TRBD2. The junction had 11 bases not matched to a gene; V was cut back by 0 bases and J by 10 bases. The CDR3 has 16 residues. Germline V CDR1 and CDR2: SGHRS, YFSETQ. The CDR3 DNA reads TGCGCCAGCAGCTTGGCGACGGCGGGAGGGCGGGAGGAGCAGTTCTTC. This codes for CASSLATAGGREEQFF.

V usage is TRBV4-3 and J usage is TRBJ1-5; perhaps TRBD1 as D (5 bases). The length of the CDR3 is 16 residues. Germline assignment: CDR1 LGHNA and CDR2 YSLEER. Between the trimmed V and J ends, which lost 3 bases and 3 bases, there was a span of 15 bases. The CDR3 DNA reads TGCGCCAGCAGCCAGTCATGGGGCAGCTACAATCAGCCCCAGCATTTT. It is translated as CASSQSWGSYNQPQHF.

This clone was counted a single time. The V call is TRBV7-2, the J call TRBJ2-7; 10 bases match TRBD2. This CDR3 contains 14 residues. Trimming removed 6 bases from V and 3 bases from J; junction bases left unmatched: 5. CDR1 and CDR2 from the germline V gene are SGHTA and FQGNSA. CDR3 loop: CASRPGLAVYEQYF. As DNA, the CDR3 is TGTGCCAGCAGACCAGGACTAGCGGTCTACGAGCAGTACTTC.

The genes are TRBV19 and TRBJ2-1; weak D call: TRBD2 (5 bases). The V end was cut by 5 bases, the J end by 2 bases, with 13 bases between. The germline gives CDR1 LNHDA, CDR2 SQIVND (reference sequence). This CDR3 comprises 15 residues. This chain's CDR3 is CASSDWTSPYNEQFF. In DNA, the CDR3 is TGTGCCAGTAGTGACTGGACTTCCCCCTACAATGAGCAGTTCTTC.

This chain connects TRBV19 to TRBJ2-7, with D tentatively TRBD1 (6 bases). The V gene lost 4 bases and the J gene lost 7 bases, with 17 bases spanning the gap. Germline loops: CDR1 LNHDA, CDR2 SQIVND (reference sequence). The CDR3 is made up of 14 amino acids. The CDR3 DNA reads as TGTGCCAGTAGTACAGACGCGGCAGGGGCTGAGCAGTACTTC. Amino acid sequence: CASSTDAAGAEQYF.

This chain uses TRBV6-6 with TRBJ1-5, with 8 bases matching TRBD1. The V gene's germline CDR1 is MNHNY and CDR2 SVGAGI (reference sequence). Trimming at V came to 6 bases and at J to 3 bases, leaving 10 bases not matched to a gene. This CDR3 has 16 amino acids. The chain's CDR3 is CASSSRGRGFNQPQHF. The CDR3 bases are TGTGCCAGCAGCTCCAGGGGGCGTGGGTTCAATCAGCCCCAGCATTTT.

The genes are TRBV18 and TRBJ1-1; D remains ambiguous. The CDR3 runs to 15 residues. Trimming removed 1 base from V and 4 bases from J, with 13 bases in between. Germline lookup yields CDR1 KGHSH and CDR2 LQKENI. The DNA for the CDR3 is TGTGCCAGCTCACCACGGCTGGAGGGTAGCACTGAAGCTTTCTTT. Amino acid sequence: CASSPRLEGSTEAFF.